The clone carrying this T cell receptor (beta chain) turned up a few times. The data originate from a study of blood T cells in healthy people across ages. A J-beta primer mix and a sample-barcoded 5' primer were used in a second PCR of roughly 6 to 11 cycles. TCRdb independently ran MiXCR on the 5' RACE reads; one entry per CDR3 protein. The top ten hold about a fifth of the sample, which has 910,000 or so distinct CDR3 sequences, approximately 50% seen once. Trimming shortened V by 4 bases and J by 0 bases, and 20 bases separated the two germline ends. This CDR3 region has 18 residues. Per germline, CDR1 PRHDT and CDR2 FYEKMQ (reference sequence).

This sequence originates from a woman aged 55-70 years in good health. This chain links TRBV13 with TRBJ2-3; D tentatively fits TRBD1 or TRBD2 (5 bases each). Sequenced sample: blood. The CDR3 spells CASSSGRIIQASTDTQYF. DNA of the CDR3: TGTGCCAGCAGCTCGGGACGGATAATTCAAGCTAGCACAGATACGCAGTATTTT.